This record concerns one TCR beta chain sequence. This CDR3 spans 12 amino acids. Germline-derived CDR1 and CDR2 are MNHEY and SVGAGI. Trimming took off 8 bases at V and 4 bases at J, with 11 bases between the two ends. Authors' data handling: Reference gene primer amplification yielded estimated nucleated cell counts. Generated by immunoSEQ multiplex PCR, the TCRdb table keeps only in-frame clones and is missing some. The V and J calls and clone size were taken over from that table, and D and trimming were inferred from the DNA. The data hold approximately 54,000 clones, with about 86% observed a single time. The data derive from a study of blood T cell repertoires in COVID-19. Whole-study context: The study drew acute and convalescent COVID-19 samples from the United States, Italy and Spain.

The source is a man at least 80 years old with active COVID-19. This chain connects TRBV6-5 to TRBJ2-5, with D possibly matching TRBD1 (5 bases). The sequenced material came from peripheral blood. The CDR3 loop is CASRRAGETQYF. CDR3 coding DNA: TGTGCCAGCCGCAGGGCTGGAGAGACCCAGTACTTC.